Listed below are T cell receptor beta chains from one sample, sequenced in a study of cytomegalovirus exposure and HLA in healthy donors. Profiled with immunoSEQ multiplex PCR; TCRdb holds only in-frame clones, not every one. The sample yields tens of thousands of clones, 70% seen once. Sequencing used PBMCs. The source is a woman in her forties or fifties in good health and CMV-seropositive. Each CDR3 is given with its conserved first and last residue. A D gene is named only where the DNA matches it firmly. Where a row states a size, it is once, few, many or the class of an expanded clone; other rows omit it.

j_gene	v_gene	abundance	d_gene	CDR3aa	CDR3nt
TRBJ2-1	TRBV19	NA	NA	CASRSGVGYNEQFF	TGTGCCAGTAGGTCGGGTGTTGGCTACAATGAGCAGTTCTTC
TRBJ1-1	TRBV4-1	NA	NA	CASSLEQGGTEAFF	TGCGCCAGCAGCCTAGAACAGGGAGGGACTGAAGCTTTCTTT
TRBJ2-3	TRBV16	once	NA	CASSQSDRMRQYF	TGTGCCAGCAGCCAATCCGACAGGATGAGGCAGTATTTT
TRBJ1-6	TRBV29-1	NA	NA	CSVGEGGYGSPLHF	TGCAGCGTTGGGGAGGGGGGCTACGGATCACCCCTCCACTTT
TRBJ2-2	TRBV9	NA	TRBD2	CASSSGSVGELFF	TGTGCCAGCAGTAGCGGGAGTGTCGGGGAGCTGTTTTTT
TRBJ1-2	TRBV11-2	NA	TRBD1	CASSFDREGGYTF	TGTGCCAGCAGCTTTGACAGGGAAGGTGGCTACACCTTC
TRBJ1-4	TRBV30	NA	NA	CAWSLGGHQNEKLFF	TGTGCCTGGAGCCTAGGGGGACACCAGAATGAAAAACTGTTTTTT
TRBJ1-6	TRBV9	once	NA	CASSVVAGSNSPLHF	TGTGCCAGCAGCGTAGTGGCAGGGTCGAATTCACCCCTCCACTTT
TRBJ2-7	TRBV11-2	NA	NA	CASGLNEQYF	TGTGCCAGCGGGCTAAACGAGCAGTACTTC
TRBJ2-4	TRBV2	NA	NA	CASSQERTYKNIQYF	TGTGCCAGCAGTCAAGAGCGGACTTACAAAAACATTCAGTACTTC
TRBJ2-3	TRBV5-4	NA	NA	CASSPQGDTQYF	TGTGCCAGCAGCCCCCAGGGGGATACGCAGTATTTT
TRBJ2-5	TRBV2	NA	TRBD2	CASSVLAGGQLQEAQYF	TGTGCTAGCAGCGTACTAGCGGGAGGGCAACTACAAGAGGCCCAGTACTTC
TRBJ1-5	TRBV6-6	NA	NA	CASRGVSNQPQHF	TGTGCCAGCAGGGGCGTTAGCAATCAGCCCCAGCATTTT
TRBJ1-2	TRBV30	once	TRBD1	CAWSVTGTGVGYTF	TGTGCCTGGAGCGTCACCGGGACAGGGGTCGGCTACACCTTC
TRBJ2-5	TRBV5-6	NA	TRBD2	CASSLRGGPGETQYF	TGTGCCAGCAGCTTGCGGGGAGGGCCGGGTGAGACCCAGTACTTC
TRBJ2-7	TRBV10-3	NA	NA	CAISEQVPSYEQYF	TGTGCCATCAGTGAACAAGTGCCCTCCTACGAGCAGTACTTC
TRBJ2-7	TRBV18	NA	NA	CASSPGRRDEQYF	TGTGCCAGCTCACCGGGTAGGCGGGACGAGCAGTACTTC
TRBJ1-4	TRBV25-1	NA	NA	CASRGGDASIGEKLFF	TGTGCCAGCAGGGGGGGGGACGCGAGTATTGGTGAAAAACTGTTTTTT
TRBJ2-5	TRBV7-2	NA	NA	CASSLGVRQETQYF	TGTGCCAGCAGCTTAGGAGTCAGGCAAGAGACCCAGTACTTC
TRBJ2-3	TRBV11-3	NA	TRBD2	CASSLGLAGVLDTQYF	TGTGCCAGCAGCTTGGGACTAGCGGGAGTTCTAGATACGCAGTATTTT
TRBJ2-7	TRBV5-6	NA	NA	CASSSVGDYEQYF	TGTGCCAGCAGCTCCGTAGGGGACTACGAGCAGTACTTC
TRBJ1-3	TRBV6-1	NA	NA	CASSGVDFTGNTIYF	TGTGCCAGCAGTGGGGTAGACTTCACTGGAAACACCATATATTTT
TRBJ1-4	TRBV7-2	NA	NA	CASSEAQFSDEKLFF	TGTGCGTCGAGTGAGGCCCAGTTTTCAGATGAAAAACTGTTTTTT
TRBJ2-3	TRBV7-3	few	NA	CASSNVFDREAPDTQYF	TGTGCCAGCAGCAACGTTTTCGACAGGGAGGCCCCAGATACGCAGTATTTT
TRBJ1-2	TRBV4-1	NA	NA	CASSQERGFGGRLAGYTF	TGCGCCAGCAGCCAAGAACGAGGGTTCGGGGGGCGGCTGGCCGGCTACACCTTC
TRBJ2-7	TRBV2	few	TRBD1	CASRTAETGPYEQYF	TGTGCCAGCAGGACGGCCGAGACAGGGCCCTACGAGCAGTACTTC
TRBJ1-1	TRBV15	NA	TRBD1	CATSRATGGDTEAFF	TGTGCCACCAGCAGAGCTACAGGGGGAGACACTGAAGCTTTCTTT
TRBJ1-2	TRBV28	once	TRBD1	CASSTSGQGNYGYTF	TGTGCCAGCAGTACCTCGGGACAGGGGAACTATGGCTACACCTTC
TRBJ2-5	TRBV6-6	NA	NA	CASSKGGQETQYF	TGTGCCAGCAGTAAAGGGGGCCAAGAGACCCAGTACTTC
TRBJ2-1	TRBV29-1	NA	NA	CSVMLTSLYNEQFF	TGCAGCGTTATGCTAACGAGTCTCTACAATGAGCAGTTCTTC
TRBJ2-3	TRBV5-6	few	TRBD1	CASSEDRVEDTQYF	TGTGCCAGCAGCGAGGACAGGGTCGAAGATACGCAGTATTTT
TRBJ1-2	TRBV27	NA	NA	CASSLSGPDYGYTF	TGTGCCAGCAGCCTTTCTGGGCCCGACTATGGCTACACCTTC
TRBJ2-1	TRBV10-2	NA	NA	CASSELEYNEQFF	TGCGCCAGCTCAGAACTAGAGTACAATGAGCAGTTCTTC
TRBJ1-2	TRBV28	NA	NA	CASSSNPGIYGYTF	TGTGCCAGCAGTTCTAACCCAGGGATCTATGGCTACACCTTC
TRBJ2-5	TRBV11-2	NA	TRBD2	CASPMSGVQETQYF	TGTGCCAGCCCTATGAGCGGGGTCCAAGAGACCCAGTACTTC
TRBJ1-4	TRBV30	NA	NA	CAWSQRNEKLFF	TGTGCCTGGAGTCAGCGAAATGAAAAACTGTTTTTT
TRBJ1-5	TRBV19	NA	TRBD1	CASSNLQGVIDQPQHF	TGTGCCAGTAGCAATCTTCAGGGGGTGATAGATCAGCCCCAGCATTTT
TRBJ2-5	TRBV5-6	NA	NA	CASSLGRLHQETQYF	TGTGCCAGCAGCTTGGGCCGACTACACCAAGAGACCCAGTACTTC
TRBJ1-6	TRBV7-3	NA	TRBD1	CASSQGQRNSPLHF	TGTGCCAGCAGCCAGGGACAGAGAAATTCACCCCTCCACTTT
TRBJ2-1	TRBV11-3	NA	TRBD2	CASSQGGAAGGVYEQFF	TGTGCCAGCAGCCAGGGGGGGGCAGCGGGAGGAGTCTATGAGCAGTTCTTC
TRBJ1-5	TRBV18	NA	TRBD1	CASSPPTGYNQPQHF	TGTGCCAGCTCACCACCGACAGGGTACAATCAGCCCCAGCATTTT
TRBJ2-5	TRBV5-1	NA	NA	CASRLAGNGETQYF	TGCGCCAGCCGTCTTGCGGGTAACGGGGAGACCCAGTACTTC